This T cell receptor (beta chain) was retrieved from a study of CD8+ T cells in alopecia areata. Overall study: Tofacitinib treatment spanned 6 to 18 months, with 6 months off drug afterward.

V was shortened by 4 bases and J by 7 bases, with 10 bases between the two germline ends. CDR3 length equals 13 residues. The germline gives CDR1 KGHSH, CDR2 LQKENI. Extraction and reverse transcription of RNA yielded cDNA as the sequencing template. The assay was immunoSEQ multiplex PCR, and TCRdb's table has in-frame clones only and misses some. Of about 130,000 clones listed, approximately 53% were seen once; the top ten hold less than 5.5%. Details on this clone: The antigen remains unidentified.

Whole-study results and caveats: Clonality was higher in lesional than normal scalp, especially in alopecia totalis/universalis.

The TCR comes from a human donor with alopecia areata. The chain combines TRBV18 with TRBJ1-4, with a weak D call TRBD1 (6 bases). Here the sequenced sample was CD4+ T cells sorted from blood, taken at week 0. The CDR3 DNA follows: TGTGCCAGCTCACTCGGGACATCTGAAAAACTGTTTTTT. It codes for CASSLGTSEKLFF.